This TCR beta chain was recovered during a study of blood T cell repertoires in COVID-19. Turning to the study itself: COVID-19 samples collected from the United States, Italy and Spain covered acute and convalescent phases. Nucleic acid was either cDNA or gDNA, and it came from T cells, B-cell-depleted T cells, or PBMCs.

V gave up 3 bases and J gave up 3 bases, with 14 bases separating them. This CDR3 region has 16 residues. Germline loops: CDR1 MGHDK, CDR2 SYGVNS. Original handling: Nucleated cell number was recorded as an estimate derived from reference gene primer amplification. Sequenced by immunoSEQ multiplex PCR; TCRdb stores in-frame clones only, minus some. D and trimming were read from the DNA, whereas the V and J calls and clone size are those reported in that table. The sample has 250,000 to 350,000 clones; 85% to 90% are singletons. Sequenced sample: peripheral blood. This TCR was sampled from a woman in her twenties or thirties with COVID-19, enrolled during active disease. The chain recombines TRBV25-1 with TRBJ1-4; a possible D gene is TRBD1 (5 bases). This chain's CDR3 is CASSDLMGGSNEKLFF. DNA of the CDR3: TGTGCCAGCAGTGATCTAATGGGGGGTTCTAATGAAAAACTGTTTTTT.